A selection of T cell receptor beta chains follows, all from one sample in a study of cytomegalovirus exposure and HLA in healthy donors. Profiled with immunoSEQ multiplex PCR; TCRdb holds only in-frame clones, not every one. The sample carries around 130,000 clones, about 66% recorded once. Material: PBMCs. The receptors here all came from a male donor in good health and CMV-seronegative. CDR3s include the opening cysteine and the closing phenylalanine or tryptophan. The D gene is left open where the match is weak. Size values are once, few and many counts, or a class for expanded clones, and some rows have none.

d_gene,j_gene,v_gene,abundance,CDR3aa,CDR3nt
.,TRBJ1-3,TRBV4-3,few,CASSQDPQGGNTIYF,TGCGCCAGCAGCCAAGATCCACAGGGTGGAAACACCATATATTTT
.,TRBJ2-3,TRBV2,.,CASSPTSPIDTQYF,TGTGCCAGCAGCCCGACTAGTCCCATAGATACGCAGTATTTT
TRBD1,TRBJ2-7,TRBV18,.,CASSPTIGQANYEQYF,TGTGCCAGCTCACCGACAATAGGACAGGCAAACTACGAGCAGTACTTC
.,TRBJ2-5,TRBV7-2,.,CASSLQETQYF,TGTGCCAGCAGCCTACAAGAGACCCAGTACTTC
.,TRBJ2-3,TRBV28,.,CASSTLTSLSTDTQYF,TGTGCCAGCAGCACCCTTACCAGTTTAAGCACAGATACGCAGTATTTT
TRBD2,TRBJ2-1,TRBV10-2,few,CASSDTGGGSYNEQFF,TGCGCCAGCAGTGACACCGGGGGGGGCTCCTACAATGAGCAGTTCTTC
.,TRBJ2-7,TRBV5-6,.,CASSGTLRDMGPEQYF,TGTGCCAGCAGCGGGACACTAAGGGACATGGGGCCCGAGCAGTACTTC
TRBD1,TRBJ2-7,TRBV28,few,CASSFGTGGFWQYF,TGTGCCAGCAGTTTTGGGACAGGTGGATTCTGGCAGTACTTC
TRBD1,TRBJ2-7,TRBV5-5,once,CASSHVTGDSYEQYF,TGTGCCAGCAGCCATGTGACAGGGGATTCCTACGAGCAGTACTTC
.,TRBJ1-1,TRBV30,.,CAWSVHFRVRTEAFF,TGTGCCTGGAGTGTACATTTTCGGGTTCGCACTGAAGCTTTCTTT
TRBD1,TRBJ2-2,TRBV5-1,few,CASSSWTGGNTGELFF,TGCGCCAGCAGCTCCTGGACAGGGGGGAACACCGGGGAGCTGTTTTTT
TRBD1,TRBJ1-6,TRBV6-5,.,CATGTGGSYNSPLHF,TGTGCCACCGGGACAGGGGGCTCCTATAATTCACCCCTCCACTTT
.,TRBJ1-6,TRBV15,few,CATSSGSSYNSPLHF,TGTGCCACCAGCAGCGGGAGCTCCTATAATTCACCCCTCCACTTT
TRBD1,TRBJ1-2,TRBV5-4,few,CASSNPGGYGYTF,TGTGCCAGCAGCAACCCAGGGGGTTATGGCTACACCTTC
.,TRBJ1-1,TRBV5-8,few,CASSLTGMNTEAFF,TGTGCCAGCAGCTTGACAGGGATGAACACTGAAGCTTTCTTT